This T cell receptor beta chain was recovered during a study of tumor and adjacent non-tumor tissue in lung cancer. Study context: On average, productive TCRbeta reads reached about 4.2 million per sample. Study-level findings and limits: Compared with tumor, normal lung showed significantly lower TCR diversity. Higher tumor TCR diversity was associated with shorter survival.

Only a few counts were recorded for this clonotype. As yet, its antigen is unknown. The junction departs from the called germline gene at one end, perhaps through a read error. The CDR3 spans 13 residues. The V gene's germline CDR1 is WNHNN and CDR2 SYGVQD (reference sequence). A modified ARM-PCR protocol with three rounds of nested PCR amplified TCRbeta. TCRdb re-analysed the multiplex PCR reads in MiXCR, keeping a single row per CDR3 protein. Here the sample spans fewer than 120,000 distinct CDR3 sequences, over 75% being singletons. No cell sorting was done before RNA was extracted from the tissue. The chain couples TRBV10-1 to TRBJ1-1; unclear D gene. Sequenced sample: lung tumor tissue. This clonotype was obtained from a man between 65 and 80 years old with non-small cell lung cancer. The CDR3 is CASSEYFGTEDFF. CDR3 DNA: TGCGCCAGTAGTGAATATTTTGGCACTGAAGATTTCTTT.